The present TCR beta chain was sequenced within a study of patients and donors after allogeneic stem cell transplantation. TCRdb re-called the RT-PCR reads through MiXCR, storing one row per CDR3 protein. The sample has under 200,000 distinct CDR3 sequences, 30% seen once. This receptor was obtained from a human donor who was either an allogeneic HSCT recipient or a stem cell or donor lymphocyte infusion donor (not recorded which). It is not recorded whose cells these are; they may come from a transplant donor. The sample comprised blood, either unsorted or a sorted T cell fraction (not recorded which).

DNA of the CDR3: TGTGCCAGCAGCACCAGGCCGTACAATGAGCAGTTCTTC. Its protein is CASSTRPYNEQFF. The genes are TRBV5-6 and TRBJ2-1; D remains unclear. Germline CDR1 and CDR2: SGHDT and YYEEEE. This CDR3 comprises 13 residues. With 4 bases removed from V and 4 bases from J, the gap between germline ends came to 9 bases.